This T cell receptor (beta chain) was documented in a study of T cell repertoires in cytomegalovirus infection. As for the study in general: Matching HLA type, along with CMV infection, was indicated by public TCR beta signatures.

The germline CDR1 and CDR2 sequences are LNHDA and SQIVND (reference sequence). V was cut by 6 bases and J by 2 bases, with 16 bases left in between. This CDR3 has 15 residues. Study conclusions and caveats: Dominating the ex vivo response were HLA-C-restricted CMV-specific TCR beta clonotypes.

TCRdb called the reads again in MiXCR, with one record for every CDR3 protein. The sample contains around 530,000 distinct CDR3 sequences, approximately 26% of which appear only once. Notes on this clonotype: Its target is unknown.

The gene calls are TRBV19 and TRBJ2-5; D is perhaps TRBD1 or TRBD2 (5 bases each). This sequence originates from a human donor in good health (CMV status not recorded). Some clones in this sample may be carry-over from other donors' samples. Sequenced input: PBMCs. The CDR3 here is CASRGTGAYQETQYF. As DNA, the CDR3 is TGTGCCAGTAGGGGGACCGGGGCGTATCAAGAGACCCAGTACTTC.